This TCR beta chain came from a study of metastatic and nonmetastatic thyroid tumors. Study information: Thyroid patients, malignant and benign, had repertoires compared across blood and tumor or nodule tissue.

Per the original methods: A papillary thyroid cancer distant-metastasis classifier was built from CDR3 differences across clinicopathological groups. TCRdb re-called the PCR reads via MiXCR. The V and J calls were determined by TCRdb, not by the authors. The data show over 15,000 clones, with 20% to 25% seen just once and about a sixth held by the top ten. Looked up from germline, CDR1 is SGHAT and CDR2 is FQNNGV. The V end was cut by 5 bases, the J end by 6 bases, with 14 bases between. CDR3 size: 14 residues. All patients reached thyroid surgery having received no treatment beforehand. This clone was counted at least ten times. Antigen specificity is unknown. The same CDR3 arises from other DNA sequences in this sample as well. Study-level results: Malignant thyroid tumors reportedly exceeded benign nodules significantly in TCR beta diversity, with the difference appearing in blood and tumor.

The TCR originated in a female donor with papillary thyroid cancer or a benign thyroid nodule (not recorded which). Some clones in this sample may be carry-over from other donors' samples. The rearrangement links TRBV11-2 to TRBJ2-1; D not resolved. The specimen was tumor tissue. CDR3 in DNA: TGTGCCAGCAGCCGTAACCCCAATCGCAATGAGCAGTTCTTC. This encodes CASSRNPNRNEQFF.